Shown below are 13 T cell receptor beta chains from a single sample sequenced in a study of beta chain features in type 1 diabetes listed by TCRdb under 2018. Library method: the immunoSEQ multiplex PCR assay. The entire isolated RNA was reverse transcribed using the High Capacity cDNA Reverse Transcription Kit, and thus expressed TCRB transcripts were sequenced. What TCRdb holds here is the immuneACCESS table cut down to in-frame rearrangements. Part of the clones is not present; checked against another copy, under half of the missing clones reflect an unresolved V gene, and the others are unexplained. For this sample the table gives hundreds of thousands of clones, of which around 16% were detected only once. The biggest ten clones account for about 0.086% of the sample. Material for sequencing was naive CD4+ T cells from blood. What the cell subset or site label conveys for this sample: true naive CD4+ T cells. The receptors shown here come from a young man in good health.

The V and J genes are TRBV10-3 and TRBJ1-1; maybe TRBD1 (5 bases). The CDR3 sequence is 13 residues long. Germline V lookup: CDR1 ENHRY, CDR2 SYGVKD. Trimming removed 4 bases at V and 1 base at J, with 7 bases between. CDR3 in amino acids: CAISGQTNTEAFF. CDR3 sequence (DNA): TGTGCCATCAGTGGACAGACGAACACTGAAGCTTTCTTT.

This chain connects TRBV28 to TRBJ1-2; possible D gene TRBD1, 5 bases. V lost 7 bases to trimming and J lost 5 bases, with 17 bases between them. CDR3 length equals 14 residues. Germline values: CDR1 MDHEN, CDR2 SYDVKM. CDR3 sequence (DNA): TGTGCCAGCAAAACTCCGGGACGGTCGTATGGCTACACCTTC. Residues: CASKTPGRSYGYTF.

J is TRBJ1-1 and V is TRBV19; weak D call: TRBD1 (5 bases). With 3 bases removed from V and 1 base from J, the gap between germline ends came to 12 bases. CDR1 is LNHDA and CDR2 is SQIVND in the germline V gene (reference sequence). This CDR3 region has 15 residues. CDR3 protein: CASSIIGAGNTEAFF. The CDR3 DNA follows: TGTGCCAGTAGTATCATCGGGGCGGGGAACACTGAAGCTTTCTTT. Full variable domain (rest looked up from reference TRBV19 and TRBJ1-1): DGGITQSPKYLFRKEGQNVTLSCEQNLNHDAMYWYRQDPGQGLRLIYYSQIVNDFQKGDIAEGYSVSREKKESFPLTVTSAQKNPTAFYLCASSIIGAGNTEAFFGQGTRLTVV.

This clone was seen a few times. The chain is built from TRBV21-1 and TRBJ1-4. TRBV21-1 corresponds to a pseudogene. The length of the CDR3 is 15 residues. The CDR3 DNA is TGTGCCAGCAGCAAAAAAGGGACTCGGAGGGAAAAACTGTTTTTT. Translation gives CASSKKGTRREKLFF.

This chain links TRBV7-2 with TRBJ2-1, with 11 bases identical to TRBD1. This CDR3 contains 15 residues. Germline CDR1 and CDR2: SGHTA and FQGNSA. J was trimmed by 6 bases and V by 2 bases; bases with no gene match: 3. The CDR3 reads CASSLWGQGGNEQFF. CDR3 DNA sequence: TGTGCCAGCAGCTTATGGGGACAGGGGGGCAATGAGCAGTTCTTC.

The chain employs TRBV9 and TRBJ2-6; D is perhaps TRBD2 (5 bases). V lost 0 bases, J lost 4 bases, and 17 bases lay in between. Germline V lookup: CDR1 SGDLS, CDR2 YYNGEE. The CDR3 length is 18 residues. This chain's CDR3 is CASSVGGGYGLGANVLTF. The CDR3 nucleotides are TGTGCCAGCAGCGTAGGTGGAGGATATGGCTTAGGGGCCAACGTCCTGACTTTC. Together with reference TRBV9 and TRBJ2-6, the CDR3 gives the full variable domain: DSGVTQTPKHLITATGQRVTLRCSPRSGDLSVYWYQQSLDQGLQFLIQYYNGEERAKGNILERFSAQQFPDLHSELNLSSLELGDSALYFCASSVGGGYGLGANVLTFGAGSRLTVL.

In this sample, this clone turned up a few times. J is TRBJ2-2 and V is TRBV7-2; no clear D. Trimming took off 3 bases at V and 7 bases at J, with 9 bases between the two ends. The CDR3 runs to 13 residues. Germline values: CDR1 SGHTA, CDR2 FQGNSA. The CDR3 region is CASSLGQVGELFF. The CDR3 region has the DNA TGTGCCAGCAGCTTGGGCCAGGTCGGGGAGCTGTTTTTT.

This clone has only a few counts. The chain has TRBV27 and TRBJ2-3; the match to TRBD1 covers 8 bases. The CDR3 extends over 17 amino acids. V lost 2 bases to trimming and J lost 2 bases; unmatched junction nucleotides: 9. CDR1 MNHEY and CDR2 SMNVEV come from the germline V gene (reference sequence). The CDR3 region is CASSLASWDRTTDTQYF. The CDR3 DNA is TGTGCCAGCAGTTTAGCGTCCTGGGACAGGACCACAGATACGCAGTATTTT.

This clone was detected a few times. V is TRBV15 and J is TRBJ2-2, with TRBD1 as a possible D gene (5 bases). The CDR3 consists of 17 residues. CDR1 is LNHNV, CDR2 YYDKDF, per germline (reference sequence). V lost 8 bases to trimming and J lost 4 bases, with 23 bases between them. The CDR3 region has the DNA TGTGCCACCTCACCTTTAACAGGACGTACCGGCACCGGGGAGCTGTTTTTT. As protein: CATSPLTGRTGTGELFF.

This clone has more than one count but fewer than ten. CDR3 sequence: CASSQDWLTQYF. CDR3 in DNA: TGCGCCAGCAGCCAAGATTGGCTGACGCAGTATTTT. V gene TRBV4-1 combines with J gene TRBJ2-3; D is ambiguous. V lost 0 bases to trimming and J lost 9 bases, with 7 bases between them. From germline, CDR1 is MGHRA and CDR2 YSYEKL. The CDR3 loop spans 12 amino acids.

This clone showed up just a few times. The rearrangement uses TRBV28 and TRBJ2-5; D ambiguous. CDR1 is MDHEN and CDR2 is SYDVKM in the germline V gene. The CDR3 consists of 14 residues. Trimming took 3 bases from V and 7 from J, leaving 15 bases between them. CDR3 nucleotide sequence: TGTGCCAGCAGTTTTCGCGTTTCCGAAGGGACCCAGTACTTC. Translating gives CASSFRVSEGTQYF.

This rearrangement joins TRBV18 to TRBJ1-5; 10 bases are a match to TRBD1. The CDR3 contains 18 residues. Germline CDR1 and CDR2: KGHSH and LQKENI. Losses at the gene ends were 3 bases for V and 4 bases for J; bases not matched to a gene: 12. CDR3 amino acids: CASSPRPGGQGTNQPQHF. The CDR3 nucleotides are TGTGCCAGCTCACCTCGCCCCGGGGGACAGGGGACAAATCAGCCCCAGCATTTT.

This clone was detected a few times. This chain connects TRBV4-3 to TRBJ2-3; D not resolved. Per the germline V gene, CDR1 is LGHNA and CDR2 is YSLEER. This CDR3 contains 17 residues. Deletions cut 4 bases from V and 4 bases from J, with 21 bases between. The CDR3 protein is CASSRGYGPFSADTQYF. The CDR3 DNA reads TGCGCCAGCAGCCGAGGATACGGGCCTTTCTCTGCAGATACGCAGTATTTT.